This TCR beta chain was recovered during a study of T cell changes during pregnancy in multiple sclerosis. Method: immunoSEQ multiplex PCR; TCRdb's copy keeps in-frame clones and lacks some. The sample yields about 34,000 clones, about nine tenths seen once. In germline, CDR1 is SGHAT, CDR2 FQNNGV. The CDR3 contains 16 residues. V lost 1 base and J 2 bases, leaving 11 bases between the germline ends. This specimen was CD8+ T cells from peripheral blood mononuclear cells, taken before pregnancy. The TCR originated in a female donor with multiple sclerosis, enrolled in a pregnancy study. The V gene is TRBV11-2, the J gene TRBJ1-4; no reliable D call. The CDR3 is CASSLGEGFTNEKLFF. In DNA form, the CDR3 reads TGTGCCAGCAGCTTAGGGGAGGGTTTCACTAATGAAAAACTGTTTTTT. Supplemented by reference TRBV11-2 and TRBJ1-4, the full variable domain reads EAGVAQSPRYKIIEKRQSVAFWCNPISGHATLYWYQQILGQGPKLLIQFQNNGVVDDSQLPKDRFSAERLKGVDSTLKIQPAKLEDSAVYLCASSLGEGFTNEKLFFGSGTQLSVL.